These 28 T cell receptor beta chains originate from one sample sequenced in a study of CD8+ T cells in alopecia areata. Investigators isolated RNA and reverse transcribed it into cDNA to act as the sequencing template. The data were produced by immunoSEQ multiplex PCR, yet TCRdb's version contains in-frame clones alone and is incomplete. The table has about 91,000 clones, 35% to 50% seen once. Material: CD4+ T cells sorted from blood. These receptors came from a human donor with alopecia areata.

This clone was observed many times. The chain links TRBV7-2 to TRBJ2-5; 12 positions match TRBD2. The junction had 3 bases not matched to a gene; V was cut back by 5 bases and J by 2 bases. Looked up from germline, CDR1 is SGHTA and CDR2 is FQGNSA. This CDR3 region has 15 residues. CDR3 nucleotides: TGTGCCAGCAGCACAGGACTAGCGGGGCAAGAGACCCAGTACTTC. It specifies CASSTGLAGQETQYF. The whole variable domain, remainder taken from reference TRBV7-2 and TRBJ2-5, is GAGVSQSPSNKVTEKGKDVELRCDPISGHTALYWYRQSLGQGLEFLIYFQGNSAPDKSGLPSDRFSAERTGGSVSTLTIQRTQQEDSAVYLCASSTGLAGQETQYFGPGTRLLVL.

The rearrangement joins TRBV14 to TRBJ2-5; D ambiguous. This CDR3 has 15 residues. The germline V gene encodes CDR1 SGHDN and CDR2 FVKESK. V lost 3 bases, J lost 4 bases, and 15 bases lay in between. The CDR3 sequence: CASSHHPGRRETQYF. DNA of the CDR3: TGTGCCAGCAGCCACCATCCGGGCAGGCGAGAGACCCAGTACTTC.

The chain has TRBV5-1 and TRBJ1-5; unclear D gene. The germline V and J ends were trimmed by 0 bases and 0 bases, with 7 bases remaining between them. This CDR3 has 15 amino acids. Germline lookup yields CDR1 SGHRS and CDR2 YFSETQ. The CDR3 here is CASSLGENSNQPQHF. The CDR3 DNA sequence: TGCGCCAGCAGCTTGGGAGAAAATAGCAATCAGCCCCAGCATTTT.

The chain joins TRBV28 to TRBJ1-1; D gene uncertain. The CDR3 has 12 amino acids. Germline V lookup: CDR1 MDHEN, CDR2 SYDVKM. V was clipped by 5 bases and J by 3 bases, with 7 bases between them. This CDR3 reads CASSASHTEAFF. CDR3 bases: TGTGCCAGCAGTGCATCACACACTGAAGCTTTCTTT. Variable domain in full (rest from reference TRBV28 and TRBJ1-1): DVKVTQSSRYLVKRTGEKVFLECVQDMDHENMFWYRQDPGLGLRLIYFSYDVKMKEKGDIPEGYSVSREKKERFSLILESASTNQTSMYLCASSASHTEAFFGQGTRLTVV.

The genes are TRBV29-1 and TRBJ1-1; D remains unclear. The length of the CDR3 is 11 residues. Per the germline V gene, CDR1 is SQVTM and CDR2 is ANQGSEA. V was shortened by 4 bases and J by 9 bases, with 12 bases between the two germline ends. CDR3: CSVGVDPQAFF. The CDR3 coding sequence is TGCAGCGTTGGGGTGGACCCTCAAGCTTTCTTT.

This clone was seen a handful of times. This chain links TRBV10-3 with TRBJ1-1; the D is unclear. The CDR3 length is 14 residues. V was shortened by 0 bases and J by 7 bases, with 12 bases between the two germline ends. Germline V gene data show CDR1 as ENHRY and CDR2 as SYGVKD. CDR3 sequence reads: CAISESPGEYEAFF. Written as DNA, the CDR3 is TGTGCCATCAGTGAGTCGCCAGGAGAATATGAAGCTTTCTTT.

The rearrangement links TRBV30 to TRBJ2-1, with D possibly matching TRBD2 (6 bases). Per the germline V gene, CDR1 is GTSNPN and CDR2 is SVGIG (reference sequence). The CDR3 runs to 14 residues. The V and J ends lost 4 bases and 4 bases respectively, with 14 bases between them. The CDR3 DNA sequence: TGTGCCTGGAATTGGGGGAGGAAGTACAATGAGCAGTTCTTC. It is translated as CAWNWGRKYNEQFF.

The chain carries TRBV14 and TRBJ2-4; weak D call: TRBD2 (6 bases). Germline V gives CDR1 SGHDN, CDR2 FVKESK. V was cut by 1 base and J by 9 bases, with 13 bases left in between. The CDR3 is made up of 14 amino acids. CDR3 loop: CASSQVGGGSIQYF. CDR3 nucleotides: TGTGCCAGCAGCCAAGTCGGAGGAGGGTCCATTCAGTACTTC.

The table lists this clone with a few counts. V is TRBV6-6 and J is TRBJ2-2, with 11 bases matching TRBD1. The germline V gene encodes CDR1 MNHNY and CDR2 SVGAGI (reference sequence). The CDR3 consists of 16 residues. V shed 5 bases, J shed 4 bases, and the junction held 6 bases outside the gene matches. The CDR3 nucleotides read TGTGCCAGCAGTCTCGGACAGGGGGCGACCACCGGGGAGCTGTTTTTT. Protein product: CASSLGQGATTGELFF.

The rearrangement links TRBV30 to TRBJ2-3; TRBD1 is a possible D gene (5 bases). The CDR3 covers 15 residues. Between the trimmed V and J ends, which lost 2 bases and 0 bases, there was a span of 12 bases. CDR1 is GTSNPN and CDR2 is SVGIG in the germline V gene (reference sequence). The chain's CDR3 is CAWSKWTTSTDTQYF. CDR3 in DNA: TGTGCCTGGAGTAAGTGGACAACTAGCACAGATACGCAGTATTTT.

This clone turned up a few times. The chain couples TRBV28 to TRBJ2-5; D is unresolved. The CDR3 length is 13 residues. From germline, CDR1 is MDHEN and CDR2 SYDVKM. Between the trimmed V and J ends, which lost 6 bases and 5 bases, there was a span of 13 bases. The CDR3 DNA reads TGTGCCAGCAGCAACTCCTTTGGGGAGACCCAGTACTTC. Its protein is CASSNSFGETQYF.

A remark on this clone: Other DNA sequences in this specimen translate into the identical CDR3. The chain joins TRBV18 to TRBJ2-5; D gene ambiguous. V was cut by 2 bases and J by 0 bases, with 1 base left in between. This CDR3 spans 12 amino acids. Germline V CDR1 and CDR2: KGHSH, LQKENI. CDR3 residues: CASSPNQETQYF. CDR3 sequence (DNA): TGTGCCAGCTCACCAAACCAAGAGACCCAGTACTTC.

This sequence joins TRBV9 and TRBJ2-1; 9 bases line up with TRBD2. With 3 bases clipped from V and 0 bases from J, the junction kept 10 bases outside the gene matches. CDR1 is SGDLS and CDR2 is YYNGEE in the germline V gene. The CDR3 has 18 residues. In DNA form, the CDR3 reads TGTGCCAGCAGCGCGAGTGCGGGAGGGCCGTCCTCCTACAATGAGCAGTTCTTC. Residues: CASSASAGGPSSYNEQFF.

The chain employs TRBV2 and TRBJ2-1, with 8 bases lining up with TRBD2. There are 14 residues in the CDR3. The germline CDR1 and CDR2 sequences are SNHLY and FYNNEI. Trimming took 7 bases from V and 2 from J; bases not matched to a gene: 4. CDR3 sequence (DNA): TGTGCCAGCACAGTCGGGGGGGCCTACAATGAGCAGTTCTTC. As protein: CASTVGGAYNEQFF.

This clone was observed a few times. The chain uses TRBV19 and TRBJ2-1; weak D call: TRBD1 (7 bases). Germline V gives CDR1 LNHDA, CDR2 SQIVND (reference sequence). This CDR3 has 16 residues. V dropped 7 bases and J dropped 5 bases, with 21 bases sitting between them. CDR3 loop: CASINRRDSPDNEQFF. In DNA form, the CDR3 reads TGTGCCAGTATCAACAGGAGGGACAGTCCTGACAATGAGCAGTTCTTC.

V and J are TRBV2 and TRBJ2-6, with unresolved D. The CDR3 is 12 amino acids. Germline CDR1 SNHLY, CDR2 FYNNEI. V dropped 8 bases and J dropped 4 bases, with 6 bases sitting between them. CDR3 protein: CASSNGANVLTF. As DNA, the CDR3 is TGTGCCAGCTCAAACGGGGCCAACGTCCTGACTTTC.

CDR3 amino acids: CSVAGGRESYEQYF. CDR3 nucleotide sequence: TGCAGCGTCGCCGGGGGAAGGGAGTCCTACGAGCAGTACTTC. The V and J genes are TRBV29-1 and TRBJ2-7; weak D call: TRBD2 (6 bases). Trimming removed 6 bases from V and 1 base from J, with 16 bases in between. Germline V CDR1 and CDR2: SQVTM, ANQGSEA. The CDR3 is made up of 14 amino acids.

This chain links TRBV18 with TRBJ2-7, with a possible D match to TRBD1 (5 bases). This CDR3 is built from 12 residues. Germline CDR1 and CDR2: KGHSH and LQKENI. Trimming took off 6 bases at V and 6 bases at J, with 12 bases between the two ends. CDR3 protein: CASSGPVGEQYF. The DNA of the CDR3 is TGTGCCAGCTCGGGGCCGGTCGGCGAGCAGTACTTC.

This clone was seen a few times. This chain joins TRBV6-5 and TRBJ2-7; 7 bases are a match to TRBD1. This CDR3 region has 15 residues. Unmatched junction bases numbered 13, after V lost 5 bases and J lost 6 bases. CDR1 and CDR2 from the germline V gene are MNHEY and SVGAGI. CDR3 in amino acids: CASSLTGTANSEQYF. CDR3 DNA: TGTGCCAGCAGTCTCACCGGGACAGCCAATTCCGAGCAGTACTTC.

The chain has TRBV2 and TRBJ2-3; TRBD2 matches at 8 bases. The V segment lost 6 bases and the J segment 7 bases; nucleotides outside the gene matches: 9. CDR1 SNHLY and CDR2 FYNNEI come from the germline V gene. This CDR3 is 14 amino acids long. DNA for the CDR3: TGTGCCAGCAGCGGACTAGCCAGTGTGAATACGCAGTATTTT. As protein: CASSGLASVNTQYF. Complete variable domain (other parts from reference TRBV2 and TRBJ2-3): EPEVTQTPSHQVTQMGQEVILRCVPISNHLYFYWYRQILGQKVEFLVSFYNNEISEKSEIFDDQFSVERPDGSNFTLKIRSTKLEDSAMYFCASSGLASVNTQYFGPGTRLTVL.

This chain joins TRBV12-5 and TRBJ1-6; D is ambiguous. The germline V and J ends were trimmed by 6 bases and 5 bases, with 11 bases remaining between them. CDR1 is LGHNT and CDR2 is FRNRAP in the germline V gene. This CDR3 region has 14 residues. The CDR3 DNA reads TGTGCTAGTGGGGTCAGCAGCCATAATTCACCCCTCCACTTT. Translated: CASGVSSHNSPLHF.

The J gene is TRBJ1-5, the V gene TRBV7-8, with 9 positions matching TRBD1. The V segment lost 2 bases and the J segment 3 bases; nucleotides outside the gene matches: 8. Germline lookup yields CDR1 SGHVS and CDR2 FQNEAQ. This CDR3 comprises 17 residues. The CDR3 sequence is CASSLPTGTGNNQPQHF. CDR3 DNA sequence: TGTGCCAGCAGCTTACCCACCGGGACAGGGAACAATCAGCCCCAGCATTTT.

The chain couples TRBV30 to TRBJ2-7; 10 bases match TRBD2. V trimming: 3 bases; J trimming: 2 bases; junction bases outside the gene matches: 1. Germline V gene data show CDR1 as GTSNPN and CDR2 as SVGIG (reference sequence). The CDR3 is 13 residues long. CDR3 residues: CAWRLAGPYEQYF. The CDR3 DNA is TGTGCCTGGAGACTAGCGGGACCCTACGAGCAGTACTTC.

Only a few counts were recorded for this clone. The chain combines TRBV29-1 with TRBJ2-5; D might be TRBD1 (6 bases). From germline, CDR1 is SQVTM and CDR2 ANQGSEA. V was trimmed by 4 bases and J by 3 bases, leaving 18 bases between them. The CDR3 length is 15 residues. The CDR3 spells CSVGRTGTPKETQYF. The CDR3 DNA is TGCAGCGTTGGGAGGACCGGGACACCTAAAGAGACCCAGTACTTC.

V is TRBV29-1 and J is TRBJ2-3; D is uncertain. The CDR3 spans 13 residues. The V gene's germline CDR1 is SQVTM and CDR2 ANQGSEA. In DNA, the CDR3 is TGCAGTGACGACGGTCTCGGCACAGATACGCAGTATTTT. Translation gives CSDDGLGTDTQYF.

The V and J genes are TRBV30 and TRBJ1-1; D gene unclear. The CDR3 length is 14 residues. Per germline, CDR1 GTSNPN and CDR2 SVGIG (reference sequence). Trimming pared 0 bases from V and 4 bases from J, leaving 12 bases between. The CDR3: CAWSVAASGTEAFF. In nucleotides, the CDR3 is TGTGCCTGGAGTGTAGCTGCCAGTGGCACTGAAGCTTTCTTT.

CDR3 DNA sequence: TGTGCCAGCAGTGCCGGACAGGCTGGGGCCAACGTCCTGACTTTC. Protein sequence: CASSAGQAGANVLTF. The gene calls are TRBV2 and TRBJ2-6; 7 positions match TRBD1. The trim removed 4 bases at V and 2 bases at J, leaving 2 bases unmatched. CDR1 SNHLY and CDR2 FYNNEI come from the germline V gene. The CDR3 runs 15 residues.

The chain couples TRBV29-1 to TRBJ2-3; TRBD2 is a possible D gene (6 bases). V was pared by 6 bases and J by 4 bases, with 26 bases between. The germline V gene encodes CDR1 SQVTM and CDR2 ANQGSEA. The CDR3 runs to 17 residues. The chain's CDR3 is CSVAGGDGGNGPDTQYF. In DNA, the CDR3 is TGCAGCGTCGCGGGCGGGGATGGTGGCAACGGTCCAGATACGCAGTATTTT.